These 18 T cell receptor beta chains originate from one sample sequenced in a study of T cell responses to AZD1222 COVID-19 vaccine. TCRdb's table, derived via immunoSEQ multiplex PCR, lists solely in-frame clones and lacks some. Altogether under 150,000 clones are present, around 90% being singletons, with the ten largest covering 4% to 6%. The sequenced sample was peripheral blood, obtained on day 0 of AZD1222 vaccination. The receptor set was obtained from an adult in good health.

CDR3: CASSLSGSGELFF. In DNA form, the CDR3 reads TGTGCCAGCAGCTTATCAGGGTCCGGGGAGCTGTTTTTT. The rearrangement links TRBV7-8 to TRBJ2-2; D possibly corresponds to TRBD1 (5 bases). The CDR3 sequence is 13 residues long. Germline V gives CDR1 SGHVS, CDR2 FQNEAQ. V lost 2 bases and J 6 bases, leaving 7 bases between the germline ends.

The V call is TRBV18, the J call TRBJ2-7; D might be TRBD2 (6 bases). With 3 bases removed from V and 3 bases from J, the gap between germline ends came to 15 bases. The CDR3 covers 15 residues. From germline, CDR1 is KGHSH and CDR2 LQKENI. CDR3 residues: CASSPGWGVSYEQYF. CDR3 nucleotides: TGTGCCAGCTCACCGGGATGGGGGGTGAGCTACGAGCAGTACTTC.

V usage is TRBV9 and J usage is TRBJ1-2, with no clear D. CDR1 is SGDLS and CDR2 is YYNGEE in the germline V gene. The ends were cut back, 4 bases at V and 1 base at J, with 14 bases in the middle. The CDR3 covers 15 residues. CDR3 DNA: TGTGCCAGCAGCTCGCGCCCACGGAATAACTATGGCTACACCTTC. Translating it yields CASSSRPRNNYGYTF.

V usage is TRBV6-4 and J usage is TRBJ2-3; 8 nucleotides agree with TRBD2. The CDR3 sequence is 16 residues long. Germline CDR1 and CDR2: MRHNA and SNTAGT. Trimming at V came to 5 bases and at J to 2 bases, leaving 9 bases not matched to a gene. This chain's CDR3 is CASSPSAGGITDTQYF. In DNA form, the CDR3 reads TGTGCCAGCAGTCCCTCGGCGGGGGGCATCACAGATACGCAGTATTTT.

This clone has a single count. The CDR3 sequence is CASSVTGNSYNEQFF. CDR3 coding DNA: TGTGCCAGCAGCGTGACAGGGAACTCCTACAATGAGCAGTTCTTC. The chain couples TRBV2 to TRBJ2-1; TRBD1 matches 7 bases. The CDR3 runs to 15 residues. Trimming at V came to 6 bases and at J to 0 bases, leaving 5 bases not matched to a gene. Germline V gives CDR1 SNHLY, CDR2 FYNNEI.

CDR3: CASSSPGAPDTQYF. CDR3 DNA sequence: TGTGCCAGCAGTTCCCCAGGGGCCCCAGATACGCAGTATTTT. The chain couples TRBV5-6 to TRBJ2-3, with D maybe TRBD1 (6 bases). CDR3 length equals 14 residues. Germline CDR1 reads SGHDT; CDR2 reads YYEEEE. Trimming shortened V by 5 bases and J by 4 bases, and 14 bases separated the two germline ends.

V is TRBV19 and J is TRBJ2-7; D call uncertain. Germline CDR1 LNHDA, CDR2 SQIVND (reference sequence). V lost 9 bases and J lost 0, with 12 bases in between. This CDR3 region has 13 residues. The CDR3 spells CASRGRTSYEQYF. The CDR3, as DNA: TGTGCCAGCAGAGGACGGACCTCCTACGAGCAGTACTTC.

CDR3 protein: CASSPGIHTDTQYF. The CDR3 nucleotides are TGTGCCAGCAGCCCAGGGATTCACACAGATACGCAGTATTTT. The chain employs TRBV7-2 and TRBJ2-3; maybe TRBD1 (5 bases). Germline V gene sequence: CDR1 SGHTA, CDR2 FQGNSA. The CDR3 contains 14 residues. The V end lost 5 bases, the J end lost 2 bases, and 11 bases lay between the germline ends.

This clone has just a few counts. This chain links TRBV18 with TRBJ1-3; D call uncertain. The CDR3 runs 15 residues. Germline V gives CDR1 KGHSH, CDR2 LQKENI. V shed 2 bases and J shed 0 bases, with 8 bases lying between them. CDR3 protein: CASSPGRVSGNTIYF. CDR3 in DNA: TGTGCCAGCTCACCAGGGAGGGTCTCTGGAAACACCATATATTTT.

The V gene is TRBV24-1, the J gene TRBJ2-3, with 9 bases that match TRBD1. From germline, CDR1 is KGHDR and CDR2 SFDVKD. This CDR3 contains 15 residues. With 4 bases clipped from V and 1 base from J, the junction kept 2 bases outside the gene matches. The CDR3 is CATSDRDRGTDTQYF. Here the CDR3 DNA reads TGTGCCACCAGTGACCGGGACAGGGGCACAGATACGCAGTATTTT.

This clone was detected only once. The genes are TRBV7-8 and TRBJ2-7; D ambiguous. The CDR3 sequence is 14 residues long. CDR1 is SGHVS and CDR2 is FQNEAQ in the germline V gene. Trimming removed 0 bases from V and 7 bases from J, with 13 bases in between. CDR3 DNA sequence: TGTGCCAGCAGCTTAGCGCTGGCTTTTGGTGAGCAGTACTTC. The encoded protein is CASSLALAFGEQYF.

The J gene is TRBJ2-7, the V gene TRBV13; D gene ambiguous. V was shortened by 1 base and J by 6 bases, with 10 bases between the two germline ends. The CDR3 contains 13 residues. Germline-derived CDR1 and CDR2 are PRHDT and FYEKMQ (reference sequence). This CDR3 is CASSLVYVGEQYF. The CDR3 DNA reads TGTGCCAGCAGCTTAGTTTATGTGGGCGAGCAGTACTTC. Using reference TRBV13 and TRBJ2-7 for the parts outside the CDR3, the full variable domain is AAGVIQSPRHLIKEKRETATLKCYPIPRHDTVYWYQQGPGQDPQFLISFYEKMQSDKGSIPDRFSAQQFSDYHSELNMSSLELGDSALYFCASSLVYVGEQYFGPGTRLTVT.

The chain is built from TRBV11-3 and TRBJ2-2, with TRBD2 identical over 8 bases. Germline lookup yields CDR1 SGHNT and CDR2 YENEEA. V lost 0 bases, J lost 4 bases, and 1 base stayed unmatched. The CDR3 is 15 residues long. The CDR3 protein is CASSLDGTSTGELFF. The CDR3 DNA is TGTGCCAGCAGCTTAGATGGGACTAGCACCGGGGAGCTGTTTTTT. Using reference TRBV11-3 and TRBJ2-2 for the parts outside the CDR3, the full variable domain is EAGVVQSPRYKIIEKKQPVAFWCNPISGHNTLYWYLQNLGQGPELLIRYENEEAVDDSQLPKDRFSAERLKGVDSTLKIQPAELGDSAVYLCASSLDGTSTGELFFGEGSRLTVL.

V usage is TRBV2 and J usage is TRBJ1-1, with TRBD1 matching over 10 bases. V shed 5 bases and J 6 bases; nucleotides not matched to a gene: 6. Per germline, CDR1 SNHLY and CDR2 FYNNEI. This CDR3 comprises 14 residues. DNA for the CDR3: TGTGCCAGCAGTTCCGGGACAGGGGATTCTGAAGCTTTCTTT. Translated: CASSSGTGDSEAFF.

Here the CDR3 reads CASSTDREQHF. DNA for the CDR3: TGTGCCAGCAGTACTGACAGGGAACAGCATTTT. The rearrangement uses TRBV12-3 or TRBV12-4 and TRBJ1-5, with 7 bases matching TRBD1. V lost 5 bases and J lost 13; bases outside the gene matches: 5. This CDR3 has 11 amino acids.

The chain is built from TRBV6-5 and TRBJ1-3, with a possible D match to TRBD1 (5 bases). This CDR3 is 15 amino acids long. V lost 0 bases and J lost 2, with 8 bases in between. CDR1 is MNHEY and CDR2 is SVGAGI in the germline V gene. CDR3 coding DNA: TGTGCCAGCAGTTACTCGAGGGGAACTGGAAACACCATATATTTT. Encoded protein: CASSYSRGTGNTIYF.

This CDR3 reads CATRGQETQYF. In nucleotides, the CDR3 is TGTGCCACCCGGGGACAGGAGACCCAGTACTTC. This chain connects TRBV6-5 to TRBJ2-5; TRBD1 aligns across 7 bases. Germline V gene lookup returns CDR1 MNHEY and CDR2 SVGAGI. This CDR3 spans 11 amino acids. V dropped 10 bases and J dropped 5; count of bases not matched to a gene: 4.

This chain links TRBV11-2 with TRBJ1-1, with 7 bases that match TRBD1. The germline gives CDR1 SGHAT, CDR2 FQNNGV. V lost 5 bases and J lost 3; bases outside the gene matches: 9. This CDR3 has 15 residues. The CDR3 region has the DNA TGTGCCAGCAGCCCCACAGGGGCGGGAGACACTGAAGCTTTCTTT. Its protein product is CASSPTGAGDTEAFF.